This T cell receptor (beta chain) was documented in a study of regulatory T cells in long-lasting Graves disease. For the study at large: Disease was considered persistent Graves' disease after over 5 years of antithyroid drugs (with positive TSH receptor antibodies).

For TCR beta, libraries came from iRepertoire HTBI primers and Arm-PCR of CDR3 regions. MiXCR, run by TCRdb on the multiplex PCR reads, gives a single entry per CDR3 protein. The sample holds a few hundred thousand distinct CDR3 sequences, roughly 21% seen once. Study-wide results and caveats: Persistent patients shared thousands of public clonotypes among themselves. Newly diagnosed patients shared fewer, at approximately 970. When disease was persistent, TRBV28, TRBJ1-2 and TRBJ2-5 were the favored segments. Researchers reported studying only peripheral blood, not thyroid tissue.

The CDR3 consists of 13 residues. CDR1 KGHDR and CDR2 SFDVKD come from the germline V gene. With 4 bases removed from V and 2 bases from J, the gap between germline ends came to 6 bases. Time point: persistent/refractory GD, antithyroid drugs over 5 years with positive TRAb. PBMC-derived RNA was used for the TCR library. There are a few counts of this clonotype. Its antigen remains unknown. The clonotype comes from a female donor with Graves disease. The sample was peripheral blood mononuclear cells (PBMCs), taken when the disease was refractory, from a patient treated with antithyroid drugs. V gene TRBV24-1 combines with J gene TRBJ2-3; D gene unclear. CDR3 amino acids: CATSDSNTDTQYF. For the CDR3, the DNA is TGTGCCACCAGTGACAGCAACACAGATACGCAGTATTTT.